This record looks at one T cell receptor beta chain sequence and its context. The CDR3 runs 13 residues. Germline V lookup: CDR1 GTSNPN, CDR2 SVGIG (reference sequence). The germline V and J ends were trimmed by 2 bases and 3 bases, with 10 bases remaining between them. Libraries were prepared by immunoSEQ multiplex PCR; TCRdb keeps only in-frame clonotypes and omits some of them. The sample has 60,000 to 65,000 clones, about 92% seen once; the top ten hold 3.5% to 5.5%. This sample stems from a study of technical replicates of blood from several donors. The clonotype was recovered from a human donor in good health. Some clones in this sample may be carry-over from other donors' samples. Sequencing was carried out using PBMCs. The chain is built from TRBV30 and TRBJ1-2; possibly TRBD1 for D (5 bases). CDR3 sequence reads: CAWSKGNYYGYTF. As DNA, the CDR3 is TGTGCCTGGAGTAAGGGGAATTACTATGGCTACACCTTC.